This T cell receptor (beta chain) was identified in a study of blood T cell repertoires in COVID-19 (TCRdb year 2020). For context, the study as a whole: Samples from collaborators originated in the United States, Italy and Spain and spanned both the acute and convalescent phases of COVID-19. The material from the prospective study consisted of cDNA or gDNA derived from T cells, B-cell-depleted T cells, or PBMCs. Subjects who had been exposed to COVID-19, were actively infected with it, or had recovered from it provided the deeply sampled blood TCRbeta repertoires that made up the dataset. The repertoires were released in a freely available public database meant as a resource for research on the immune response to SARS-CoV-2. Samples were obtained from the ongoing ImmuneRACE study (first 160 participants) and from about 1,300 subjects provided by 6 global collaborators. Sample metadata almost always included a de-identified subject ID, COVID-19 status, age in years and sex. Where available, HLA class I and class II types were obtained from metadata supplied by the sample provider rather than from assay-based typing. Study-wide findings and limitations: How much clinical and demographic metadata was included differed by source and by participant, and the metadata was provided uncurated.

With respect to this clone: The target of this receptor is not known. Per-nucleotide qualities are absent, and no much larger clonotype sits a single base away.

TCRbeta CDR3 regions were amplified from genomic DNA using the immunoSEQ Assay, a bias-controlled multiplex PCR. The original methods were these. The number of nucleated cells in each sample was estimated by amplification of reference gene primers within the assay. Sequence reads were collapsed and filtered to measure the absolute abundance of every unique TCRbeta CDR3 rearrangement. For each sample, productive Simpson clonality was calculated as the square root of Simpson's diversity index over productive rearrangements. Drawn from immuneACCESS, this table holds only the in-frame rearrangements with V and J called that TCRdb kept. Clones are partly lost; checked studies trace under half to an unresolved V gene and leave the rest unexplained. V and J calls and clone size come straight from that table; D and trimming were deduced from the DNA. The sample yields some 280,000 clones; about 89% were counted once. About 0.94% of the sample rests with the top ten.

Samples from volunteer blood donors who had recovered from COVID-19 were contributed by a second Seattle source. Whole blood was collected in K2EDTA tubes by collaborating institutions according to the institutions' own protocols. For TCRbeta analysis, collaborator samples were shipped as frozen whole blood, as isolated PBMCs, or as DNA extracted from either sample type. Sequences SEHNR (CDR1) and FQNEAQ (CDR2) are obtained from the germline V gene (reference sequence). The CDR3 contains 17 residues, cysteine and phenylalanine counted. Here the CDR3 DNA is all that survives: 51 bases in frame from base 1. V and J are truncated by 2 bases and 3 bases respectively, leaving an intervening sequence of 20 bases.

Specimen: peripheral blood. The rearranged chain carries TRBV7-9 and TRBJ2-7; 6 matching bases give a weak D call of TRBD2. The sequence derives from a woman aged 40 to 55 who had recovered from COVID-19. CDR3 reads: CASSLSTTSSTIYEQYF. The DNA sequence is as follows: TGTGCCAGCAGCTTATCAACGACTAGTTCCACTATCTACGAGCAGTACTTC.